This T cell receptor (beta chain) is from a study of graft-versus-host responses after intestinal transplantation. In the study overall: Recipients obtained multivisceral, liver-intestinal, or isolated intestinal transplants. The study, taken as a whole, reports: Maximum circulating GvH clone levels tracked with early post-transplant HvG decreases. GvH clonotypes were identified within recipient marrow, with a subset emerging first in ileum or blood.

J gave up 7 bases and V 7 bases, and 15 bases lay outside the gene matches. Germline-derived CDR1 and CDR2 are MNHEY and SVGAGI. The CDR3 extends over 15 amino acids. Libraries were prepared by immunoSEQ multiplex PCR; TCRdb keeps only in-frame clonotypes and omits some of them. This sample has 80,000 to 100,000 clones, with 90% found just once. About this clone: The target antigen is unknown.

Sequences were derived from unstimulated CD4+ T cells sorted from spleen or lymph node cells, sampled before intestinal transplant. The V gene is TRBV6-5, the J gene TRBJ1-2; 7 bases are a match to TRBD1. The sequence was collected from a human donor who received an intestinal transplant. The CDR3 is CASTPGRGLPSGYTF. In DNA form, the CDR3 reads TGTGCCAGCACACCCGGGAGGGGGCTTCCGTCTGGCTACACCTTC.